These 12 T cell receptor beta chains were sequenced from one sample in a study of chemoradiotherapy in HPV16-positive cancers. The table came from immunoSEQ multiplex PCR; TCRdb's copy has only in-frame clones and leaves some out. Among roughly 21,000 clones listed, 75% to 90% were seen once. Sample: blood, taken from a patient who underwent chemoradiotherapy. The receptors derive from a human donor with HPV-associated anogenital cancer.

V gene TRBV19 combines with J gene TRBJ2-7; TRBD2 agrees at 7 bases. Trimming took 3 bases from V and 0 from J; bases not matched to a gene: 5. CDR1 is LNHDA, CDR2 SQIVND, per germline (reference sequence). The CDR3 is 15 amino acids. As DNA, the CDR3 is TGTGCCAGTAGTATCGCGGGGGTTGACTCCTACGAGCAGTACTTC. Translation gives CASSIAGVDSYEQYF.

The chain recombines TRBV19 with TRBJ1-6; D unresolved. Germline assignment: CDR1 LNHDA and CDR2 SQIVND (reference sequence). V lost 6 bases and J lost 7, with 10 bases in between. The CDR3 consists of 13 residues. Here the CDR3 reads CASSFLGNSPLHF. CDR3 in DNA: TGTGCCAGTAGCTTCTTGGGGAATTCACCCCTCCACTTT.

This clone was seen more than once but under ten times. V is TRBV19 and J is TRBJ1-2, with D possibly being TRBD1 (5 bases). Germline V CDR1 and CDR2: LNHDA, SQIVND (reference sequence). The CDR3 is 13 amino acids. V was clipped by 3 bases and J by 4 bases, with 9 bases between them. This CDR3 reads CASSMRGAYGYTF. CDR3 in DNA: TGTGCCAGTAGTATGAGGGGAGCCTATGGCTACACCTTC.

V is TRBV19 and J is TRBJ2-1, with D uncertain. This CDR3 region has 15 residues. Trimming removed 3 bases at V and 6 bases at J, with 15 bases between. Germline values: CDR1 LNHDA, CDR2 SQIVND (reference sequence). The CDR3 region is CASSIGAPGRNEQFF. CDR3 DNA: TGTGCCAGTAGTATTGGAGCTCCCGGCCGCAATGAGCAGTTCTTC.

The V and J genes are TRBV18 and TRBJ2-3; D remains ambiguous. The CDR3 consists of 12 residues. Looked up from germline, CDR1 is KGHSH and CDR2 is LQKENI. V was trimmed by 6 bases and J by 3 bases, leaving 7 bases between them. In nucleotides, the CDR3 is TGTGCCAGCTCTCAGAAGACAGATACGCAGTATTTT. It specifies CASSQKTDTQYF.

The J gene is TRBJ1-2, the V gene TRBV7-6, with 10 bases that match TRBD1. Germline V lookup: CDR1 SGHVS, CDR2 FNYEAQ. Trimming at V came to 5 bases and at J to 3 bases, leaving 6 bases not matched to a gene. The CDR3 has 15 residues. CDR3 loop: CASSVGTGDDYGYTF. The CDR3 region has the DNA TGTGCCAGCAGCGTCGGGACAGGGGACGACTATGGCTACACCTTC. The full variable domain, rest sourced from reference TRBV7-6 and TRBJ1-2, is GAGVSQSPRYKVTKRGQDVALRCDPISGHVSLYWYRQALGQGPEFLTYFNYEAQQDKSGLPNDRFSAERPEGSISTLTIQRTEQRDSAMYRCASSVGTGDDYGYTFGSGTRLTVV.

The rearrangement links TRBV23-1 to TRBJ1-6, with 9 bases fitting TRBD1. TRBV23-1 is noted as an ORF with a role that remains uncertain. The CDR3 runs 17 residues. Germline trimming cut 2 bases from V and 13 bases from J; bases unmatched to any gene: 15. CDR3 bases: TGCGCCAGCAGTCAAAACCGCGTAGGGGACAGGGCTGCCCCCCTCCACTTT. Amino acid sequence: CASSQNRVGDRAAPLHF.

This clone was observed a single time. The rearrangement links TRBV6-1 to TRBJ2-7; TRBD1 aligns across 11 bases. The CDR3 is 15 residues long. Germline values: CDR1 MNHNS, CDR2 SASEGT. The trim removed 5 bases at V and 3 bases at J, leaving 6 bases unmatched. CDR3 loop: CASSLRTGGLYEQYF. CDR3 coding DNA: TGTGCCAGCAGTCTCCGGACAGGGGGCCTCTACGAGCAGTACTTC.

The V and J genes are TRBV6-5 and TRBJ1-1; D remains unclear. Looked up from germline, CDR1 is MNHEY and CDR2 is SVGAGI. The CDR3 runs 14 residues. V lost 6 bases to trimming and J lost 6 bases, with 17 bases between them. The CDR3 loop is CASRFGRLKAEAFF. In nucleotides, the CDR3 is TGTGCCAGCAGATTTGGACGGCTTAAGGCTGAAGCTTTCTTT.

This clone was picked up one time. The chain recombines TRBV13 with TRBJ2-3, with 9 bases identical to TRBD2. This CDR3 comprises 16 residues. With V trimmed by 2 bases and J by 4 bases, 7 bases remained unmatched. Germline V gives CDR1 PRHDT, CDR2 FYEKMQ (reference sequence). For the CDR3, the DNA is TGTGCCAGCAGCTTATCGGCGGGGGGGATAGCAGATACGCAGTATTTT. Residues: CASSLSAGGIADTQYF. The complete variable domain, with remaining parts taken from reference TRBV13 and TRBJ2-3, reads AAGVIQSPRHLIKEKRETATLKCYPIPRHDTVYWYQQGPGQDPQFLISFYEKMQSDKGSIPDRFSAQQFSDYHSELNMSSLELGDSALYFCASSLSAGGIADTQYFGPGTRLTVL.

The chain joins TRBV4-2 to TRBJ2-7, with 7 bases aligning to TRBD2. Trimming took 0 bases from V and 5 from J; bases not matched to a gene: 10. There are 16 residues in the CDR3. CDR1 and CDR2 (germline): LGHNA, YNFKEQ. CDR3 sequence (DNA): TGTGCCAGCAGCCAAGATAGAAGGGGAGGGGTGGACGAGCAGTACTTC. Its translation: CASSQDRRGGVDEQYF.

This chain connects TRBV30 to TRBJ2-2; D uncertain. Trimming took off 7 bases at V and 0 bases at J, with 9 bases between the two ends. This CDR3 is 13 amino acids long. CDR1 GTSNPN and CDR2 SVGIG come from the germline V gene (reference sequence). CDR3 sequence (DNA): TGTGCCTCAGGCAGCCCGAACACCGGGGAGCTGTTTTTT. This translates into CASGSPNTGELFF.